Presented here are 14 T cell receptor beta chains from one specimen sequenced in a study of tumor-infiltrating lymphocytes in primary liver carcinoma. Total RNA and DNA came together from around 20-30 mg of bulk tissue without cell sorting. Starting from approximately 0.45 ug of total RNA, TCR beta cDNA was produced with a primer in the constant region. Library construction for TCR beta comprised three nested multiplex PCR rounds performed with slightly modified ARM-PCR. PCR rounds one and two used TRBV1-TRBV30 forward primers with a C-beta reverse primer for 9 to 10 cycles each. A single record per CDR3 protein comes from TCRdb applying MiXCR to the multiplex PCR reads. The data hold some 95,000 distinct CDR3 sequences, with 65% to 70% observed a single time. The source material was tumor-adjacent normal liver tissue. Receptors were obtained from a man aged 40-50 years with primary liver carcinoma and hepatitis B virus infection.

This chain joins TRBV6-5 and TRBJ2-7; no definite D call. Trimming took 2 bases from V and 5 from J, leaving 13 bases between them. Germline V gene lookup returns CDR1 MNHEY and CDR2 SVGAGI. CDR3 length: 14 residues. The CDR3 region is CASSYQRGNHEQYF. CDR3 bases: TGTGCCAGCAGTTACCAACGTGGGAACCACGAGCAGTACTTC.

The V gene is TRBV30, the J gene TRBJ2-1; 9 bases agree with TRBD2. The CDR3 consists of 15 residues. V gave up 0 bases and J gave up 7 bases; unmatched junction bases: 7. Germline values: CDR1 GTSNPN, CDR2 SVGIG (reference sequence). The CDR3 spells CAWSVRLAAPNEQFF. In DNA form, the CDR3 reads TGTGCCTGGAGTGTACGACTAGCGGCCCCTAATGAGCAGTTCTTC.

This clonotype was detected only a few times. Just one base apart from a much larger clone, this may be a read error. The chain couples TRBV12-3 or TRBV12-4 to TRBJ2-5; unclear D gene. The CDR3 has 14 residues. CDR3 residues: CVSSYMDGKETQYF. Here the CDR3 DNA reads TGTGTCAGCAGCTATATGGACGGCAAAGAGACCCAGTACTTC.

The chain uses TRBV29-1 and TRBJ2-3; 7 positions match TRBD2. Losses at the gene ends were 4 bases for V and 4 bases for J; bases not matched to a gene: 8. This CDR3 is 14 amino acids long. Germline V gene sequence: CDR1 SQVTM, CDR2 ANQGSEA. The CDR3 bases are TGCAGCGTTGGGACTAGTAGGTTACCAGATACGCAGTATTTT. Amino acids: CSVGTSRLPDTQYF.

This clonotype appeared many times. The chain is built from TRBV29-1 and TRBJ2-7, with D perhaps matching TRBD2 (6 bases). Germline CDR1 is SQVTM and CDR2 is ANQGSEA. Trimming removed 5 bases at V and 0 bases at J, with 14 bases between. CDR3 size: 14 residues. This CDR3 reads CSVYWETSSYEQYF. CDR3 sequence (DNA): TGCAGCGTTTATTGGGAGACTAGCTCCTACGAGCAGTACTTC.

Turning to this clonotype: Since a much larger clone is just one base distant, this may be a read error. The chain is built from TRBV7-9 and TRBJ2-1, with D maybe TRBD2 (6 bases). The germline V gene has CDR1 SEHNR and CDR2 FQNEAQ (reference sequence). The CDR3 sequence is 15 residues long. This chain's CDR3 is CASSPGASAYSEQFF. For the CDR3, the DNA is TGTGCCAGCAGTCCCGGGGCTAGCGCCTACAGTGAGCAGTTCTTC.

A note on this clonotype: Given the absence of the conserved phenylalanine or tryptophan at the CDR3 end, a read error is likely. The V call is TRBV29-1, the J call TRBJ2-5; D is perhaps TRBD1 (6 bases). CDR1 SQVTM and CDR2 ANQGSEA come from the germline V gene. The V end was cut by 3 bases, the J end by 7 bases, with 18 bases between. This CDR3 is 14 amino acids long. The DNA for the CDR3 is TGCAGCGTTGATGGGGCAGGGGTCCAGGGGACCCAGTACTTG. Its translation: CSVDGAGVQGTQYL.

This clonotype was detected only a few times. Likely a read error: the CDR3 ends without its conserved phenylalanine or tryptophan. The chain links TRBV5-4 to TRBJ2-4; perhaps TRBD2 as D (6 bases). CDR3 size: 18 residues. The ends were cut back, 2 bases at V and 1 base at J, with 19 bases in the middle. Germline V gives CDR1 SGHNT, CDR2 YYREEE (reference sequence). CDR3 DNA sequence: TGTGCCAGCAGCTTTACAGGAGGGCTGAGAAGGGCCAAAAACATTCAGTACCTC. Amino acids: CASSFTGGLRRAKNIQYL.

The chain uses TRBV6-1 and TRBJ2-1; D is possibly TRBD1 (8 bases). Germline V gene lookup returns CDR1 MNHNS and CDR2 SASEGT. The CDR3 consists of 15 residues. Trimming removed 2 bases from V and 8 bases from J, with 16 bases in between. CDR3 protein: CASSEWQGAGDEQFF. The CDR3 DNA reads as TGTGCCAGCAGTGAATGGCAGGGGGCGGGGGATGAGCAGTTCTTC.

This clonotype was seen a handful of times. Without the conserved terminal phenylalanine or tryptophan, this CDR3 likely stems from a read error. The rearrangement uses TRBV29-1 and TRBJ2-5; D is possibly TRBD1 (5 bases). In germline, CDR1 is SQVTM, CDR2 ANQGSEA. This CDR3 has 14 amino acids. For the CDR3, the DNA is TGCAGTGTTGAAGATCGGCAAGGGGCGGAGACCCAGTACTTA. It codes for CSVEDRQGAETQYL.

On this clonotype: This may stem from a read error, because a much larger clone lies one nucleotide away. The chain joins TRBV6-1 to TRBJ1-2, with a weak D call TRBD1 (5 bases). Germline assignment: CDR1 MNHNS and CDR2 SASEGT. CDR3 length equals 15 residues. The CDR3 spells CASSAGQSPPGGYNF. The CDR3 DNA follows: TGTGCCAGCAGTGCGGGGCAGTCCCCCCCTGGAGGCTACAACTTC.

This clonotype was seen only once. One junction end disagrees with the germline gene, perhaps due to a read error. The chain recombines TRBV11-2 with TRBJ2-1, with 8 bases lining up with TRBD2. The CDR3 is 16 amino acids. Germline loops: CDR1 SGHAT, CDR2 FQNNGV. The CDR3 DNA is TGTGCCAGCAGCTTGGATATCGGACTAGCCGTGAGTGAGCGGTTCTTC. As protein: CASSLDIGLAVSERFF.

Points on this clonotype: A junction end diverges from the germline sequence, so it may reflect a read error. The J gene is TRBJ2-5, the V gene TRBV11-2, with D maybe TRBD1 (6 bases). Germline lookup yields CDR1 SGHAT and CDR2 FQNNGV. This CDR3 spans 15 amino acids. The chain's CDR3 is CASSLGSTGLETQYF. CDR3 bases: TGTGCCAGCAGTTTAGGGAGTACAGGGTTAGAGACCCAATACTTC.

This clonotype was detected many times. J is TRBJ2-7 and V is TRBV10-3; 7 bases agree with TRBD1. The CDR3 extends over 14 amino acids. CDR1 is ENHRY and CDR2 is SYGVKD in the germline V gene. V lost 4 bases, J lost 0 bases, and 3 bases stayed unmatched. CDR3 bases: TGTGCCATCAGTGGGAACAGGGGCTCCTACGAGCAGTACTTC. This sequence encodes CAISGNRGSYEQYF.